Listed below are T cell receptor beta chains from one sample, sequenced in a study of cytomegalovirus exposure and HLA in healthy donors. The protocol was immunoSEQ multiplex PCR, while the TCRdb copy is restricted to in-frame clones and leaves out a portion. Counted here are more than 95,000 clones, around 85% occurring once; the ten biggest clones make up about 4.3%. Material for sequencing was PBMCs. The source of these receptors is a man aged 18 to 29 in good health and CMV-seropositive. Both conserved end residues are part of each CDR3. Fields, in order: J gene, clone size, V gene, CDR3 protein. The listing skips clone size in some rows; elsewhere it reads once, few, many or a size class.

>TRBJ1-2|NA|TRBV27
CASRLARGYGYTF
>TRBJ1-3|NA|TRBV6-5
CASSSGQVSSGNTIYF
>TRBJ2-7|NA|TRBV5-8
CASSLPSGGYEQYF
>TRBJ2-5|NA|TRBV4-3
CASSQGLWETQYF
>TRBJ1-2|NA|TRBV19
CASSPQSLHGYTF
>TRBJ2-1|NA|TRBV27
CASSSLGTGGIGSYNEQFF
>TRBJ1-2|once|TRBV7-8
CASSLRTGGNYGYTF
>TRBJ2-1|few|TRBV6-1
CASREDAGTGGNEQFF
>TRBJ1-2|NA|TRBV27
CASSLSKGARTTVGYTF
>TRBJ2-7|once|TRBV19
CASTPTGQGSNEQYF
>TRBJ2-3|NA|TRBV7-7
CASSPRGTPRDTQYF
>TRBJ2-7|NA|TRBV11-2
CASSLAGLLEQYF
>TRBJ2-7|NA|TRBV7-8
CASSLDNYEQYF
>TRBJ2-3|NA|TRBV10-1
CASGRTGGSTDTQYF
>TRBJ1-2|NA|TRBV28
CAIRQGFGYTF
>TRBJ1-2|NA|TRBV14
CASSQREPGDGYTF
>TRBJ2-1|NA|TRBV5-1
CASSWEGNEQFF
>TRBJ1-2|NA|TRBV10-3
CAISERVQGASYGYTF
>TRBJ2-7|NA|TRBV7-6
CASSLQGQGYEQYF
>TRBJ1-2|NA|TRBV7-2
CASSLEVGGYTF
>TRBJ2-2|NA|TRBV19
CASTSDRGFTGELFF
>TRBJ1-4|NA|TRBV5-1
CASSTGTTTNEKLFF
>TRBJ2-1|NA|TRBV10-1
CASSDRDIYNEQFF
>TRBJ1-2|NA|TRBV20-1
CSASKGGYTF
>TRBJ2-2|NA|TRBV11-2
CASTDRGRNTGELFF
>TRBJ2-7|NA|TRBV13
CASSFSTSGAYEQYF
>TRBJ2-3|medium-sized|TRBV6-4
CASSATGGGTDTQYF
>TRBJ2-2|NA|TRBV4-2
CASSQDGSTGELFF
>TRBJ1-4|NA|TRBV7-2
CASSGQIGEKLFF
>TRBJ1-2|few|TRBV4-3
CASRDSYYGYTF
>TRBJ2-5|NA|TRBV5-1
CASSLGSTAGETQYF
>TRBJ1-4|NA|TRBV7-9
CASSLVTGATNEKLFF
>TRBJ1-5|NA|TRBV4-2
CASSQEQALINQPQHF
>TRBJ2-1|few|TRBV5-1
CASSFTAGDYNEQFF
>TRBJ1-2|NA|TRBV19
CASSIVLRRRANYGYTF
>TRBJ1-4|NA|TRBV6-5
CASSYYRGNEKLFF
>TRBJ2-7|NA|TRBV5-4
CASSLVGTSLEQYF
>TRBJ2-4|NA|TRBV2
CASSEEQGAQNIQYF
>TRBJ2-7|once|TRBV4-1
CASSQTSGGLALDEQYF
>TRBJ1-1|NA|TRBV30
CAWSVPYQGRIEAFF
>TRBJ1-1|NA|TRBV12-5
CASGSPDRGTEAFF
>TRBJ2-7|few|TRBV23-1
CATGGPYSYEQYF
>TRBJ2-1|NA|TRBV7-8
CASSPLLPTSGSYNEQFF
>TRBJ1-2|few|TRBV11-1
CASSSRTGDYGYTF